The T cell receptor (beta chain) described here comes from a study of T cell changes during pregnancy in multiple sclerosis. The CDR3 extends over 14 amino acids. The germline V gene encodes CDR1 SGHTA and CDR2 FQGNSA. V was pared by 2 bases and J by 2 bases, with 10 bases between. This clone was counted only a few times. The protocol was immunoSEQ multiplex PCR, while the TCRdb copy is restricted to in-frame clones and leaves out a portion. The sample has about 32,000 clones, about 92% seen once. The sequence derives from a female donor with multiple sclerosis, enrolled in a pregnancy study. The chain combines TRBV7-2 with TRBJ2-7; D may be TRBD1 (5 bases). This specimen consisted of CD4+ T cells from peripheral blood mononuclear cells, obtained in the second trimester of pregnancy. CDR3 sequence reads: CASSLQGQTYEQYF. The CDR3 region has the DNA TGTGCCAGCAGCTTACAGGGTCAAACCTACGAGCAGTACTTC.